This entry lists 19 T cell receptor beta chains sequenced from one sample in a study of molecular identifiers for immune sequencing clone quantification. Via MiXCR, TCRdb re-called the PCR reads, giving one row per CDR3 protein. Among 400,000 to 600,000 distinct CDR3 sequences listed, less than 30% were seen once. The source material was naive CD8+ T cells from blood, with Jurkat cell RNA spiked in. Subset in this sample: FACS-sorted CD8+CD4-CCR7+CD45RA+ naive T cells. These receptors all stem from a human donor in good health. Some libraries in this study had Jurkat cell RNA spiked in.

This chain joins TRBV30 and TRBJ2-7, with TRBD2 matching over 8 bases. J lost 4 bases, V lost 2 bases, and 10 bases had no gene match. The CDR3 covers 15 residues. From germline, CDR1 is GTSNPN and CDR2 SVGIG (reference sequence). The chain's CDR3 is CAWSPLAGTIYEQYF. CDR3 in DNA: TGTGCCTGGAGTCCATTAGCGGGGACAATTTACGAGCAGTACTTC.

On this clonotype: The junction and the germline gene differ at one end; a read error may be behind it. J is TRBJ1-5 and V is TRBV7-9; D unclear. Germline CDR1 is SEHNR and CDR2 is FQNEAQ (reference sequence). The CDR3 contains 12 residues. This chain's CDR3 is CASSLSEQPQRF. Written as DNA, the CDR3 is TGTGCCAGCAGCTTGTCGGAACAGCCCCAGCGTTTT.

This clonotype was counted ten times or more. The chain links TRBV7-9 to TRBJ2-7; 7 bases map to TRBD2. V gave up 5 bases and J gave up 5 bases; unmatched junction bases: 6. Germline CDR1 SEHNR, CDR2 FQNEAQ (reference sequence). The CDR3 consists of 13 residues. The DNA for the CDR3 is TGTGCCAGCAGCAGCTCTGGGAGGGACGAGCAGTACTTC. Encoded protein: CASSSSGRDEQYF.

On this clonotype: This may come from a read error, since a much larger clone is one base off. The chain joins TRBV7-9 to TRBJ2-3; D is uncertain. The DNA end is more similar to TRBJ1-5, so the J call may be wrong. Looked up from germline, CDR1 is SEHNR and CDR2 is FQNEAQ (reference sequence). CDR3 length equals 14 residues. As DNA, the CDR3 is TGTGCCAGCAGCCCGCCGGCTAGGTCAGATACGCAGCATTTT. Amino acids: CASSPPARSDTQHF.

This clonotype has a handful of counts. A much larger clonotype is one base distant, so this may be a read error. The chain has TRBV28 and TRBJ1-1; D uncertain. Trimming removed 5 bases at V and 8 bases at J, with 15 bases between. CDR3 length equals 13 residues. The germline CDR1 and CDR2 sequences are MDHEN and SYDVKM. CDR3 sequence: CASSVRPEVEAFF. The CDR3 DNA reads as TGTGCCAGCAGTGTCAGACCGGAGGTCGAAGCTTTCTTT.

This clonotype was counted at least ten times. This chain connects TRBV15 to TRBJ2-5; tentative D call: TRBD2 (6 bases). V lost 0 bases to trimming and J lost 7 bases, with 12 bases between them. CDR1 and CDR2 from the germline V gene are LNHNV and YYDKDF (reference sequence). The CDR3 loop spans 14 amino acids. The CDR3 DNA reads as TGTGCCACCAGCAGAGATACTCCCGGGGGGACCCAGTACTTC. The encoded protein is CATSRDTPGGTQYF.

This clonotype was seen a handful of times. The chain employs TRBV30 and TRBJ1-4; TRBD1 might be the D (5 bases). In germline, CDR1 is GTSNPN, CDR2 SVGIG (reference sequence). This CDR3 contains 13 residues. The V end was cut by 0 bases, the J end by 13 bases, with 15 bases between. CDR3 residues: CAWSVQVGGVLFF. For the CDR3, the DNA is TGTGCCTGGAGTGTCCAGGTGGGGGGGGTACTGTTTTTT.

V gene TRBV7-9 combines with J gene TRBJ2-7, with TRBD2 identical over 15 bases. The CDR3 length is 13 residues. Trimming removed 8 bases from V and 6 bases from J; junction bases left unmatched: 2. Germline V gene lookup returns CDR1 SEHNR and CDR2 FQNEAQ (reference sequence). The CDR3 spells CASGLAGGSEQYF. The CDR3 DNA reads TGTGCCAGCGGACTAGCGGGAGGGTCCGAGCAGTACTTC.

The CDR3 sequence is CASSPTGPAFYEQYF. The CDR3 DNA reads TGTGCCAGCAGCCCGACGGGACCGGCCTTCTACGAGCAGTACTTC. J is TRBJ2-7 and V is TRBV3-1; either TRBD1 or TRBD2 may supply D (5 bases each). The CDR3 is 15 amino acids. CDR1 and CDR2 (germline): LGHDT, YNNKEL (reference sequence). Trimming removed 4 bases at V and 3 bases at J, with 16 bases between.

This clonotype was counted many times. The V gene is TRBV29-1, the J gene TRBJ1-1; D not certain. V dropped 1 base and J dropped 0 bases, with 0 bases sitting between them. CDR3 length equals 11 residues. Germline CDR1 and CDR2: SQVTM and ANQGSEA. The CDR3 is CSVEVNTEAFF. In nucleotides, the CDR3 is TGCAGCGTTGAAGTGAACACTGAAGCTTTCTTT.

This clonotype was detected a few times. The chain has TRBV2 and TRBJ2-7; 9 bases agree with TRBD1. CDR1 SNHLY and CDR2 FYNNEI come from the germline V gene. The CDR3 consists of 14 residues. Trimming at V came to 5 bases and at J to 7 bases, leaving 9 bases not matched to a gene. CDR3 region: CASSSGTGWGEQYF. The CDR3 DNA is TGTGCCAGCAGTTCCGGGACAGGGTGGGGAGAGCAGTACTTC.

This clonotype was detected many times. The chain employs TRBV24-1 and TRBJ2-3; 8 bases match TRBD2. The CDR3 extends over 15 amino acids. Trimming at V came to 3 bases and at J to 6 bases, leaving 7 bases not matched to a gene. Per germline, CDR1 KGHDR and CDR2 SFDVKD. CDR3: CATSDPGLAADTQYF. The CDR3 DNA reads TGTGCCACCAGTGATCCAGGACTAGCAGCCGATACGCAGTATTTT.

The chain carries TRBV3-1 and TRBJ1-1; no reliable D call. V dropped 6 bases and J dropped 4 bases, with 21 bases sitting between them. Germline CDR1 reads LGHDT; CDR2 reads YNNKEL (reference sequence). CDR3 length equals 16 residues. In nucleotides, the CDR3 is TGTGCCAGCAGTCGATTTGGAGACGCGTCGTCCACTGAAGCTTTCTTT. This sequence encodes CASSRFGDASSTEAFF.

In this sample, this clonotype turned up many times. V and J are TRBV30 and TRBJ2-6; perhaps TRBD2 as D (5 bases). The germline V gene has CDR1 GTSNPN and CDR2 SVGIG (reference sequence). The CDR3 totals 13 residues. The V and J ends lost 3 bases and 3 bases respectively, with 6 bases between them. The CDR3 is CAWRGGGANVLTF. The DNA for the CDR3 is TGTGCCTGGAGAGGAGGTGGGGCCAACGTCCTGACTTTC. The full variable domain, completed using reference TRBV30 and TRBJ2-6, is SQTIHQWPATLVQPVGSPLSLECTVEGTSNPNLYWYRQAAGRGLQLLFYSVGIGQISSEVPQNLSASRPQDRQFILSSKKLLLSDSGFYLCAWRGGGANVLTFGAGSRLTVL.

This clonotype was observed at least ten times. CDR3: CSARDLSAEREQYF. For the CDR3, the DNA is TGCAGTGCTAGAGATCTGTCCGCGGAAAGGGAGCAGTACTTC. The chain couples TRBV20-1 to TRBJ2-7; D not resolved. The ends were cut back, 0 bases at V and 7 bases at J, with 16 bases in the middle. The germline V gene has CDR1 DFQATT and CDR2 SNEGSKA (reference sequence). The CDR3 covers 14 residues.

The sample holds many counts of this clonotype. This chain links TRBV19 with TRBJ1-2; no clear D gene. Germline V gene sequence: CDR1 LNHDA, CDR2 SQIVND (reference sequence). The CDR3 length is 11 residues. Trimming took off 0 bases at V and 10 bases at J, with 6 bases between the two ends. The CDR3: CASSIELDYTF. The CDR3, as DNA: TGTGCCAGTAGTATAGAATTGGACTACACCTTC.

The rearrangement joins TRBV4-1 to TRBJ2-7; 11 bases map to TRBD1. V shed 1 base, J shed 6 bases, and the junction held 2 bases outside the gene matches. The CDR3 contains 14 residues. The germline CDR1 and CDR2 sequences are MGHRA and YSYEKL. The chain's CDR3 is CASSQGTGGIEQYF. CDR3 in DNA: TGCGCCAGCAGCCAAGGGACAGGGGGCATCGAGCAGTACTTC.

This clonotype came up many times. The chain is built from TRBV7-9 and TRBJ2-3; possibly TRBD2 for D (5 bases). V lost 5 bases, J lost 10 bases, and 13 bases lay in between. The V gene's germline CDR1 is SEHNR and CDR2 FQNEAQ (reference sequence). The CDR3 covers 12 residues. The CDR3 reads CASSPGLQAQYF. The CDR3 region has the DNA TGTGCCAGCAGCCCAGGACTGCAGGCGCAGTATTTT.

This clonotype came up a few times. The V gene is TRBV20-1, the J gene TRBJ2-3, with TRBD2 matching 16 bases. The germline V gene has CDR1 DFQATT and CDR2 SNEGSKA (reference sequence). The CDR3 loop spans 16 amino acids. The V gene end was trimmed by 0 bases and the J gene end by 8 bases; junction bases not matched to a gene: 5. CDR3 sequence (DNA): TGCAGTGCTAGAGAGGGGGGACTAGCGGGAGGGACTACGCAGTATTTT. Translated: CSAREGGLAGGTTQYF.